A selection of T cell receptor beta chains follows, all from one sample in a study. TCRdb recomputed calls from the RT-PCR reads with MiXCR, one row per CDR3 protein. The sample consists of hundreds of thousands of distinct CDR3 sequences, 13% to 15% of them appearing once. Source material: memory CD4+ T cells from blood. These TCRs come from a female donor in good health, serving as a healthy control. CDR3s include the opening cysteine and the closing phenylalanine or tryptophan. Fields, in order: V gene, J gene, CDR3 protein.

TRBV9	TRBJ2-7	CASSGGRPGYEQYF
TRBV7-3	TRBJ2-3	CASSLVGGSYTDTQYF
TRBV20-1	TRBJ1-2	CSARSGPSIANYGYTF
TRBV6-2/TRBV6-3	TRBJ2-2	CASSPRNWELFF
TRBV11-2	TRBJ1-6	CASSTGQGAPLHF
TRBV5-5	TRBJ1-5	CASSLLSQPQHF
TRBV4-2	TRBJ2-3	CASSQTLAGGYDTQYF
TRBV27	TRBJ2-2	CASRGQGGTGELFF
TRBV29-1	TRBJ1-5	CSVGKGDSNQPQHF
TRBV5-1	TRBJ2-2	CASSRAQGSSGELFF
TRBV7-3	TRBJ1-2	CASSPTRQGGGYTF
TRBV6-6	TRBJ1-4	CASRLETTNEKLFF
TRBV10-3	TRBJ2-7	CAISPTGGSSYEQYF
TRBV6-5	TRBJ2-2	CASRTTPFPGELFF
TRBV20-1	TRBJ2-5	CSASGDRTQETQYF
TRBV4-1	TRBJ1-1	CASSLTTGDGTEAFF
TRBV20-1	TRBJ1-1	CSAKQVNTEAFF
TRBV6-1	TRBJ1-5	CASSVLKGTTVSNQPQHF
TRBV20-1	TRBJ2-5	CSASSKETQYF
TRBV20-1	TRBJ2-1	CSASSGGTGNEQFF
TRBV4-2	TRBJ2-3	CASSQDQGDTQYF
TRBV20-1	TRBJ2-3	CSAYGLAGVQRGDTQYF
TRBV20-1	TRBJ1-2	CSTPGTGFHGYTF
TRBV6-1	TRBJ2-2	CATSPNSVNTGELFF
TRBV6-5	TRBJ1-5	CASSIWGGGDQPQHF
TRBV7-9	TRBJ2-1	CASSLARAGSYNEQFF
TRBV21-1	TRBJ2-7	CASSQHPSRSGGPGERPYEQYF
TRBV27	TRBJ2-7	CASSLTLAGVREQYF
TRBV24-1	TRBJ2-2	CATGQGAGGELFF
TRBV20-1	TRBJ2-7	CSARDPISGDIRLYF
TRBV29-1	TRBJ1-1	CSVAIFERGTEAFF
TRBV6-1	TRBJ2-4	CASSEPRLAGGPRNIQYF
TRBV29-1	TRBJ1-1	CSVVRDLNTEAFF
TRBV20-1	TRBJ2-3	CSARDLALQSTDTQYF
TRBV9	TRBJ2-2	CASSVGTSGSTGELFF
TRBV3-1	TRBJ1-1	CASSKGQMHTEAFF
TRBV5-1	TRBJ2-2	CASSLTTNRDTGELFF
TRBV7-2	TRBJ2-1	CASSLAGKNEQFF
TRBV7-2	TRBJ2-2	CASSRDRGWLFF
TRBV7-2	TRBJ1-1	CASSSTGTSTEAFF
TRBV3-1	TRBJ2-4	CASSLAGLAKNIQYF
TRBV9	TRBJ1-6	CASTLGQGDSPLHF
TRBV7-3	TRBJ2-1	CASSLIHGEQFF
TRBV4-3	TRBJ2-7	CASSQAVGSVHEQYF
TRBV7-2	TRBJ1-5	CASSFLGAYSNQPQHF
TRBV4-2	TRBJ2-3	CASSQAKKFINRGRDNTDTQYF
TRBV6-2/TRBV6-3	TRBJ2-7	CATEDRRGSYEQYF
TRBV5-1	TRBJ2-5	CASSLASGAQETQYF
TRBV20-1	TRBJ2-3	CSAIPRRISSTDTQYF
TRBV28	TRBJ2-7	CASSSAFLPYEQYF